This TCR beta chain stems from a study of T cell responses to AZD1222 COVID-19 vaccine listed by TCRdb under 2021. General notes on the study: AZD1222 recipients whose second dose came at about 4 weeks and those whose second dose came at about 12 weeks were combined into one group, since spike-specific TCR depth and breadth did not differ between the two schedules. Trial participants were enrolled into age subgroups of 18-55, 56-69 and 70-plus years, which contained about 150, 27 and 61 TCR-sequenced participants, respectively. TCR sequencing covered over 230 trial participants: about 210 given two doses of AZD1222 and around 25 given two doses of MenACWY control vaccine.

Findings and caveats that apply to the study as a whole: Because no samples from the day 14 peak response were available, repertoires could be characterized only after the peak T cell response. Epitopes outside the regions mutated in the B.1.351 and B.1.1.7 variants were reportedly recognized by nearly half of the unique spike-specific TCRs. Only a handful of AZD1222 recipients were SARS-CoV-2 seropositive at baseline, limiting conclusions about previously exposed vaccinees. A significant rise in spike-specific TCR breadth and depth was observed after two AZD1222 doses relative to day 0 and relative to MenACWY recipients. The vaccine-associated CD4 TCRs covered the entire spike protein, and the dominant responses fell in regions 160-218 and 743-854. Participants were mostly white British and included more females than males, and it was suggested by the authors that clonal diversity may have been underestimated. The 56-69-year group was small, and its depth increase did not reach significance, likely because of low power.

CDR1 and CDR2 are drawn from the germline V gene: SGHNT, YENEEA. The CDR3 spans 14 residues, from the cysteine through the phenylalanine. The kept DNA is CDR3 alone, 42 bases in frame from the first base. At the junction V is shortened by 1 base and J by 5 bases, with 6 bases in between. The CDR3 regions of human TCRbeta chains were analyzed by immunosequencing. On the study's bioinformatics: Repertoire TCRs were checked for matches against a reference library of SARS-CoV-2-specific TCRs that had been generated using the MIRA antigen-specificity platform. Breadth meant the fraction of unique TCRs that were SARS-CoV-2-associated, whereas depth meant the fraction of total T cells that were SARS-CoV-2-associated. Using the MIRA data, every spike-specific TCR was mapped to the spike region that the TCR reacted to and assigned to either a CD4 or a CD8 class. Log10-transformed breadth and depth values were compared by one-way ANOVA with Sidak's multiple comparisons tests. Held by TCRdb, this immuneACCESS table contains in-frame sequences only and omits some clones. Under half of the omission traces to an unresolved V gene where checked; the cause of the rest is unknown. V and J calls and clone size are as listed in that table; D and trimming were resolved from the DNA. The sample contains 150,000 to 180,000 clones, about nine tenths of them found a single time. The top ten clonotypes cover 2.5% to 4% of the sample.

This sample's time point label indicates: baseline before first vaccination. Vaccinee samples were obtained from the UK trials COV001 and COV002, which included a single-blind randomized controlled phase 2/3 trial of AZD1222 (ChAdOx1 nCoV-19) in healthy adults. Trial participant PBMC samples were collected at day 0 and day 28 after the second dose for TCRbeta chain sequencing. This clone was observed a single time. Its antigen specificity is not known. Per-nucleotide qualities are absent, and no much larger clonotype sits a single base away. Sequenced here: peripheral blood, sampled on day 0 of AZD1222 vaccination. The clonotype originates from an adult in good health. The receptor chain draws on TRBV11-3 and TRBJ1-6, with the D gene uncertain. CDR3 loop: CASSLGRNNSPLHF. The bases are TGTGCCAGCAGCTTAGGACGAAATAATTCACCCCTCCACTTT.